What follows is one TCR beta chain and its context. Its target is not known. TCRdb itself ran the 5' RACE reads through MiXCR, one entry per CDR3 protein. The repertoire holds more than 1.5 million distinct CDR3 sequences, with about 30% as singletons. The data belong to a study of identical twins. Regarding the study as a whole: Invariant populations such as MAIT and iNKT cells could partly muddle zero-insertion analyses. A lower insertion count was a feature of abundant cord blood beta clonotypes, with no such feature in memory repertoires.

The donor group consisted entirely of healthy Caucasians. This CDR3 region has 13 residues. V lost 2 bases and J 6 bases, leaving 10 bases between the germline ends. Germline V lookup: CDR1 SGHAT, CDR2 FQNNGV. Sequencing was done on a sample of cord blood. The genes are TRBV11-2 and TRBJ1-1; tentative D call: TRBD1 (6 bases). The TCR sequence derives from a newborn girl in good health. The CDR3, as DNA: TGTGCCAGCAGCTTAACGGGGGCCTCTGAAGCTTTCTTT. It encodes CASSLTGASEAFF.